Shown below are 25 T cell receptor beta chains from a single sample sequenced in a study of OX40 agonist ivuxolimab in advanced cancers. Using immunoSEQ multiplex PCR, the repertoire was profiled, and TCRdb retains in-frame clones only, with some absent. The sample has 90,000 to 100,000 clones; under 85% are singletons. The sample here was CD4+ or CD8+ T cells sorted from blood, taken in a trial of the OX40 agonist ivuxolimab. These receptors came from an adult with an advanced solid tumor such as melanoma, head and neck, liver or kidney cancer.

The table lists this clone with a few counts. The gene calls are TRBV30 and TRBJ1-1; D uncertain. Trimming took 2 bases from V and 5 from J, leaving 15 bases between them. Per germline, CDR1 GTSNPN and CDR2 SVGIG (reference sequence). The CDR3 consists of 14 residues. The CDR3 DNA follows: TGTGCCTGGAGTACCTCCCTGGTGGGGACTGAAGCTTTCTTT. Encoded protein: CAWSTSLVGTEAFF.

This clone has just one count. The chain employs TRBV7-9 and TRBJ2-1; the D is unclear. The V gene's germline CDR1 is SEHNR and CDR2 FQNEAQ (reference sequence). The V and J ends lost 1 base and 3 bases respectively, with 13 bases between them. The length of the CDR3 is 16 residues. CDR3 sequence reads: CASSLVWEGYYNEQFF. The DNA of the CDR3 is TGTGCCAGCAGCTTAGTGTGGGAAGGCTACTACAATGAGCAGTTCTTC.

For the CDR3, the DNA is TGTGCCAGCAGCTTATCTGCCGGGGAGCTGTTTTTT. Residues: CASSLSAGELFF. The chain recombines TRBV7-3 with TRBJ2-2, with unresolved D. Deletions cut 2 bases from V and 6 bases from J, with 4 bases between. Germline-derived CDR1 and CDR2 are SGHTA and FQGTGA. The CDR3 runs to 12 residues.

As concerns this clone: Other DNA sequences of this sample code for an identical CDR3. The chain carries TRBV18 and TRBJ1-1; the match to TRBD1 covers 7 bases. Germline V gene sequence: CDR1 KGHSH, CDR2 LQKENI. With 6 bases clipped from V and 6 bases from J, the junction kept 4 bases outside the gene matches. The CDR3 loop spans 12 amino acids. Here the CDR3 reads CASSPQGAEAFF. The CDR3 DNA follows: TGTGCCAGCTCTCCTCAGGGGGCTGAAGCTTTCTTT.

The V gene is TRBV5-6, the J gene TRBJ2-1, with D unclear. CDR3 length: 11 amino acids. The germline gives CDR1 SGHDT, CDR2 YYEEEE. V lost 3 bases to trimming and J lost 9 bases, with 7 bases between them. CDR3 coding DNA: TGTGCCAGCAGCTGGTCCAGTGAGCAGTTCTTC. The encoded protein is CASSWSSEQFF.

V usage is TRBV2 and J usage is TRBJ1-5; 12 nucleotides agree with TRBD1. Germline V gene sequence: CDR1 SNHLY, CDR2 FYNNEI. Trimming took 4 bases from V and 6 from J; bases not matched to a gene: 4. The CDR3 spans 15 residues. The CDR3 sequence: CASSGGTGGLQPQHF. Here the CDR3 DNA reads TGTGCCAGCAGTGGGGGGACAGGGGGCCTTCAGCCCCAGCATTTT.

This chain joins TRBV5-3 and TRBJ1-5; D unclear. TRBV5-3 is given ORF status, its function remaining uncertain. The CDR3 runs to 13 residues. The V end was cut by 6 bases, the J end by 1 base, with 8 bases between. Written as DNA, the CDR3 is TGTGCCAGAAAATGGCAGAGCAATCAGCCCCAGCATTTT. It codes for CARKWQSNQPQHF.

The gene calls are TRBV4-1 and TRBJ2-7; D tentatively reads TRBD1 or TRBD2 (5 bases each). CDR1 MGHRA and CDR2 YSYEKL come from the germline V gene. The CDR3 sequence is 13 residues long. Trimming took off 0 bases at V and 2 bases at J, with 5 bases between the two ends. The DNA of the CDR3 is TGCGCCAGCAGCCAAGAGGGGGCCTACGAGCAGTACTTC. This sequence encodes CASSQEGAYEQYF.

As DNA, the CDR3 is TGTGCCAGCTCACCCCAGGCTGGTCTTGACACCATATATTTT. Protein product: CASSPQAGLDTIYF. The chain links TRBV18 to TRBJ1-3, with unresolved D. Germline loops: CDR1 KGHSH, CDR2 LQKENI. CDR3 size: 14 residues. The V and J ends lost 3 bases and 8 bases respectively, with 14 bases between them.

This clone has just one count. V and J are TRBV28 and TRBJ2-5, with D perhaps TRBD1 (5 bases). CDR3 length equals 14 residues. Trimming left V 6 bases short and J 3 bases short, with 14 bases between. Germline V gene sequence: CDR1 MDHEN, CDR2 SYDVKM. The CDR3 region has the DNA TGTGCCAGCAGCCCCAGCCCGACAGAAGAGACCCAGTACTTC. It codes for CASSPSPTEETQYF.

J is TRBJ2-7 and V is TRBV7-6; 9 nucleotides agree with TRBD2. The trim removed 5 bases at V and 2 bases at J, leaving 13 bases unmatched. The germline gives CDR1 SGHVS, CDR2 FNYEAQ. The CDR3 is made up of 17 amino acids. The CDR3 DNA is TGTGCCAGCAGCCAACCGACTAGCGGTCGGCGGCCCTACGAGCAGTACTTC. It specifies CASSQPTSGRRPYEQYF.

The V and J genes are TRBV7-6 and TRBJ2-2, with 10 bases aligning to TRBD1. V dropped 5 bases and J dropped 5; count of bases not matched to a gene: 5. Germline-derived CDR1 and CDR2 are SGHVS and FNYEAQ. The CDR3 contains 15 residues. The CDR3 nucleotides read TGTGCCAGCAGCCCGACAGGGGGCAGAACCGGGGAGCTGTTTTTT. Translated, it gives CASSPTGGRTGELFF.

This clone was observed once. In DNA, the CDR3 is TGTGCCAGTAGCCTTGGACTAGCGGGAGTGGAAGAGACCCAGTACTTC. Residues: CASSLGLAGVEETQYF. The chain couples TRBV19 to TRBJ2-5; 13 bases map to TRBD2. Germline V gene sequence: CDR1 LNHDA, CDR2 SQIVND (reference sequence). The V and J ends lost 6 bases and 3 bases, in that order; junction bases with no gene match: 7. This CDR3 has 16 amino acids.

The V gene is TRBV7-9, the J gene TRBJ2-1; D remains ambiguous. V lost 0 bases and J 10 bases, leaving 4 bases between the germline ends. Germline CDR1 is SEHNR and CDR2 is FQNEAQ (reference sequence). The CDR3 is 11 amino acids. The CDR3 nucleotides are TGTGCCAGCAGCTTAGCGGGAGAGCAGTTCTTC. Translated: CASSLAGEQFF.

The rearrangement links TRBV7-9 to TRBJ2-1, with a weak D call TRBD1 (7 bases). The germline V gene has CDR1 SEHNR and CDR2 FQNEAQ (reference sequence). V was cut by 5 bases and J by 6 bases, with 20 bases left in between. The CDR3 is 16 amino acids. This chain's CDR3 is CASSLGGGGWGNEQFF. CDR3 coding DNA: TGTGCCAGCAGCCTCGGAGGGGGCGGGTGGGGCAATGAGCAGTTCTTC.

The chain couples TRBV10-3 to TRBJ1-1; 7 bases align to TRBD1. This CDR3 comprises 15 residues. V trimming: 1 base; J trimming: 1 base; junction bases outside the gene matches: 3. Per the germline V gene, CDR1 is ENHRY and CDR2 is SYGVKD. The CDR3, as DNA: TGTGCCATCAGTGAGTTGACAGGGAGGAACACTGAAGCTTTCTTT. Its translation is CAISELTGRNTEAFF.

The chain links TRBV21-1 to TRBJ1-5. TRBV21-1 is tagged as a pseudogene. The CDR3 has 13 residues. The CDR3 here is CSRDSLRNQPQHF. The CDR3 DNA follows: TGTTCAAGGGACTCCCTGAGGAATCAGCCCCAGCATTTT.

This clone was found a few times. The chain has TRBV25-1 and TRBJ2-5; D unresolved. Judging by the DNA end, TRBJ2-7 fits better; the J call may be wrong. Germline V gene sequence: CDR1 MGHDK, CDR2 SYGVNS. This CDR3 has 11 residues. The DNA for the CDR3 is TGTGCCAGCAGTGATCTTGACGAGCAGTACTTC. This codes for CASSDLDEQYF.

This clone came up a few times. The chain couples TRBV19 to TRBJ2-1; TRBD2 might be the D (6 bases). Germline CDR1 and CDR2: LNHDA and SQIVND (reference sequence). The V end was cut by 6 bases, the J end by 1 base, with 22 bases between. This CDR3 is 18 amino acids long. CDR3 sequence reads: CASSALSGSPPSYNEQFF. CDR3 in DNA: TGTGCCAGTAGCGCTCTTAGCGGATCCCCTCCGTCCTACAATGAGCAGTTCTTC.

The rearrangement joins TRBV9 to TRBJ1-1; a weak D match, TRBD1 (5 bases). The CDR3 sequence is 14 residues long. Germline V gives CDR1 SGDLS, CDR2 YYNGEE. V lost 3 bases and J lost 4, with 13 bases in between. Here the CDR3 DNA reads TGTGCCAGCAGCGCCTGGGGCAGGCCCACTGAAGCTTTCTTT. The encoded protein is CASSAWGRPTEAFF.

The chain employs TRBV4-1 and TRBJ2-1; tentatively, D is TRBD1 (5 bases). Germline CDR1 reads MGHRA; CDR2 reads YSYEKL. V lost 2 bases and J lost 0, with 8 bases in between. The CDR3 runs to 15 residues. CDR3 residues: CASSQTDSSYNEQFF. In nucleotides, the CDR3 is TGCGCCAGCAGCCAAACAGACAGCTCCTACAATGAGCAGTTCTTC.

The chain combines TRBV10-3 with TRBJ2-1; 8 bases align to TRBD2. This CDR3 is built from 14 residues. J was trimmed by 7 bases and V by 2 bases; bases with no gene match: 4. Germline assignment: CDR1 ENHRY and CDR2 SYGVKD. The CDR3 DNA follows: TGTGCCATCAGTGAGAAGGTAGCGGGGAATGAGCAGTTCTTC. This encodes CAISEKVAGNEQFF.

The J gene is TRBJ1-2, the V gene TRBV28; maybe TRBD1 (5 bases). Trimming took 2 bases from V and 4 from J, leaving 8 bases between them. Germline V CDR1 and CDR2: MDHEN, SYDVKM. The CDR3 loop spans 13 amino acids. The CDR3 sequence: CASSLPGAYGYTF. For the CDR3, the DNA is TGTGCCAGCAGTTTACCCGGGGCCTATGGCTACACCTTC.

CDR3 region: CASSLVRDYKYEQYF. The CDR3, as DNA: TGTGCCAGCAGCTTAGTAAGGGACTACAAATACGAGCAGTACTTC. The J gene is TRBJ2-7, the V gene TRBV7-2; 7 bases are shared with TRBD2. Germline-derived CDR1 and CDR2 are SGHTA and FQGNSA. J lost 4 bases, V lost 1 base, and 7 bases had no gene match. The length of the CDR3 is 15 residues.

The chain employs TRBV7-8 and TRBJ2-7, with D hard to call. This CDR3 contains 13 residues. Trimming pared 2 bases from V and 2 bases from J, leaving 7 bases between. Germline V gene sequence: CDR1 SGHVS, CDR2 FQNEAQ. In DNA, the CDR3 is TGTGCCAGCAGCTTATTGGGCCCCTACGAGCAGTACTTC. It codes for CASSLLGPYEQYF.